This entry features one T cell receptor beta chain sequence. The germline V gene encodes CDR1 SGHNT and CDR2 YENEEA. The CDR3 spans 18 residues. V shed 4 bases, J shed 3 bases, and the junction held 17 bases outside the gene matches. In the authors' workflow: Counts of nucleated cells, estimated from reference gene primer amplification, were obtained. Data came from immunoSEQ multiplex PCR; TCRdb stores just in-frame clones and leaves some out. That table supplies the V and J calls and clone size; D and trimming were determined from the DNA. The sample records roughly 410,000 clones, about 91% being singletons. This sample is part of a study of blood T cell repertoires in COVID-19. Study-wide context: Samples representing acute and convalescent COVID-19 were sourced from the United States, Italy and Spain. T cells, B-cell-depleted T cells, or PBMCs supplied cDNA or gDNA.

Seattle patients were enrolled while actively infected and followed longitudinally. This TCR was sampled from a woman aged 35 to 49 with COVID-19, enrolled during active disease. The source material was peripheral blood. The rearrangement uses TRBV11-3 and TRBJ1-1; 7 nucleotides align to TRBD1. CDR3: CASSSQSPSEGADTEAFF. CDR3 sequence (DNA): TGTGCCAGCAGCTCCCAGTCCCCTTCCGAGGGGGCTGACACTGAAGCTTTCTTT. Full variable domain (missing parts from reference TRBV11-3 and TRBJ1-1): EAGVVQSPRYKIIEKKQPVAFWCNPISGHNTLYWYLQNLGQGPELLIRYENEEAVDDSQLPKDRFSAERLKGVDSTLKIQPAELGDSAVYLCASSSQSPSEGADTEAFFGQGTRLTVV.